This paragraph covers one T cell receptor beta chain sequence. Its antigen is not identified. The data originate from a study of graft-versus-host responses after intestinal transplantation. At the level of the study: Recipients underwent multivisceral, liver-intestinal, or isolated intestinal transplants. Once they had received anti-thymocyte globulin induction, all recipients took tacrolimus and steroids for roughly three years. Points from the study as a whole: There were GvH clones found in recipient marrow, and some of them appeared first in ileum or blood. When patients had graft-donor T cell macrochimerism, their allografts held high graft-versus-host to host-versus-graft clonal ratios.

The CDR3 runs to 13 residues. Germline-derived CDR1 and CDR2 are SQVTM and ANQGSEA. V was pared by 4 bases and J by 1 base, with 9 bases between. Assay: immunoSEQ multiplex PCR; the TCRdb copy retains only in-frame clones and omits some. Of 85,000 to 100,000 clones listed, roughly 88% are singletons. V usage is TRBV29-1 and J usage is TRBJ2-3, with D tentatively TRBD1 (6 bases). This clonotype originated in a human patient who received an intestinal transplant, so some T cells may come from the graft donor. Here the sequenced sample was PBMCs, taken 255 days after intestinal transplant. The CDR3 spells CSVGAGGTDTQYF. The DNA for the CDR3 is TGCAGCGTTGGAGCAGGGGGCACAGATACGCAGTATTTT.